This is a list of T cell receptor beta chains from one sample in a study of T cell responses to AZD1222 COVID-19 vaccine. Repertoires were generated with immunoSEQ multiplex PCR, while TCRdb's copy carries only in-frame clones and drops some. The sample shows 150,000 to 200,000 clones, 90% to 95% of them seen only once. The source was peripheral blood, collected 28 days after the second AZD1222 dose. These receptors came from an adult who received the AZD1222 COVID-19 vaccine. The CDR3 runs from the conserved cysteine through the conserved F or W. D genes are given only for firm matches. Only some rows state a clone size, as once, few, many or a class for expanded clones.

v_gene	j_gene	len	d_gene	abundance	CDR3nt	CDR3aa
TRBV11-2	TRBJ2-5	16	TRBD2	.	TGTGCCAGCAGCTTGTCGGGGACTAGCGGGAGAGAGACCCAGTACTTC	CASSLSGTSGRETQYF
TRBV7-2	TRBJ1-1	16	.	.	TGTGCCAGCAGCTTAAGACAGGAGAGGTTTAAGACTGAAGCTTTCTTT	CASSLRQERFKTEAFF
TRBV6-5	TRBJ1-2	13	.	.	TGTGCCAGCAGCCCAACATCGAACTATGGCTACACCTTC	CASSPTSNYGYTF
TRBV29-1	TRBJ1-3	13	.	.	TGCAGCGTTGAAGTCGGCTCTGGAAACACCATATATTTT	CSVEVGSGNTIYF
TRBV15	TRBJ2-3	15	TRBD2	.	TGTGCCACCAGCGGTATAGCGGGAGGTGGAGATACGCAGTATTTT	CATSGIAGGGDTQYF
TRBV4-2	TRBJ2-1	19	.	.	TGTGCCAGCAGCCAAGCAGCGGTCGGTGGAACCTCCCACTACAATGAGCAGTTCTTC	CASSQAAVGGTSHYNEQFF
TRBV4-1	TRBJ2-2	17	.	.	TGCGCCAGCAGCCTCCACTCCTTCCTATATGACACCGGGGAGCTGTTTTTT	CASSLHSFLYDTGELFF
TRBV7-8	TRBJ1-2	16	TRBD1	.	TGTGCCAGCAGCTTAGCGGACAGGGGTCTCGACTATGGCTACACCTTC	CASSLADRGLDYGYTF
TRBV18	TRBJ2-7	17	TRBD2	.	TGTGCCAGCTCACCTGGCGCGGGGGCGGGAGGACCCTACGAGCAGTACTTC	CASSPGAGAGGPYEQYF
TRBV11-2	TRBJ2-3	16	TRBD2	.	TGTGCCAGCAGCTTGGCGGGACTAGCCGAGACAGATACGCAGTATTTT	CASSLAGLAETDTQYF
TRBV5-1	TRBJ2-2	13	.	.	TGCGCCAGCAGCTTGGTTGCAGGCGGGGAGCTGTTTTTT	CASSLVAGGELFF
TRBV10-1	TRBJ2-4	13	.	.	TGCGCCCTACCGGCAGAAGCCAAAAACATTCAGTACTTC	CALPAEAKNIQYF
TRBV12-5	TRBJ2-7	13	.	few	TGTGCTAGTGGTTTAGGGGAAATCTACGAGCAGTACTTC	CASGLGEIYEQYF
TRBV7-8	TRBJ1-5	16	.	.	TGTGCCAGCAGCTTGGTTGTGGGACACAGCAATCAGCCCCAGCATTTT	CASSLVVGHSNQPQHF
TRBV27	TRBJ1-2	16	TRBD1	.	TGTGCCAGCAGTTTGAAACCCTGGACAGGCCTCTATGGCTACACCTTC	CASSLKPWTGLYGYTF
TRBV5-5	TRBJ2-7	14	TRBD1	.	TGTGCCAGCAGCTTCGGACAGGGTCCCTACGAGCAGTACTTC	CASSFGQGPYEQYF
TRBV12-3/TRBV12-4	TRBJ1-1	13	.	.	TGTGCCAGCAGCGGTGGAATGAGCACTGAAGCTTTCTTT	CASSGGMSTEAFF
TRBV10-3	TRBJ1-3	14	.	.	TGTGCCATCTCTAACTTAGGAGGTGGAGACACCATATATTTT	CAISNLGGGDTIYF
TRBV29-1	TRBJ1-1	14	.	few	TGCAGCGTTGCGGGCCCAGGCATGAACACTGAAGCTTTCTTT	CSVAGPGMNTEAFF
TRBV2	TRBJ2-7	14	TRBD2	.	TGTGCCAGCAAGCGGGAGGCCTCAAGCTACGAGCAGTACTTC	CASKREASSYEQYF
TRBV19	TRBJ1-2	16	.	.	TGTGCCAGTAGTGCCCGGACCGCTGATAATAACTATGGCTACACCTTC	CASSARTADNNYGYTF
TRBV12-5	TRBJ1-5	18	.	.	TGTGCTAGTGGTTTGGGATCCAGGGGCCTCTGGGGCAATCAGCCCCAGCATTTT	CASGLGSRGLWGNQPQHF
TRBV28	TRBJ1-2	12	.	.	TGTGCCAGCAATACCCTGAACTATGGCTACACCTTC	CASNTLNYGYTF
TRBV6-5	TRBJ2-7	13	.	.	TGTGCCAGCAGGGGCAGCGCTCCCTACGAGCAGTACTTC	CASRGSAPYEQYF
TRBV29-1	TRBJ2-7	13	TRBD1	few	TGCAGCGCTCGGACAGGAGGCTCCTACGAGCAGTACTTC	CSARTGGSYEQYF
TRBV5-1	TRBJ1-2	14	TRBD1	.	TGCGCCAGCAGCTTCGGGACAGGGACGTTTGGCTACACCTTC	CASSFGTGTFGYTF
TRBV2	TRBJ1-5	18	TRBD1	few	TGTGCCAGCAGCCACAGGACAGGGGGCAACCTACTCAATCAGCCCCAGCATTTT	CASSHRTGGNLLNQPQHF
TRBV2	TRBJ1-6	16	TRBD1	.	TGTGCCAGCAGTGATCCCGGACAGGACTATAATTCACCCCTCCACTTT	CASSDPGQDYNSPLHF
TRBV4-2	TRBJ2-3	16	.	.	TGTGCCAGCAGCCAAGTGGGTGCAGGATCAGGGGATACGCAGTATTTT	CASSQVGAGSGDTQYF
TRBV7-2	TRBJ1-5	15	.	.	TGTGCCAGCAGCTTAGACCGCAGGAGCAATCAGCCCCAGCATTTT	CASSLDRRSNQPQHF
TRBV11-2	TRBJ1-2	17	TRBD1	.	TGTGCCAGCAGAACCTGGGACAGAGAGAAGCCCAACTATGGCTACACCTTC	CASRTWDREKPNYGYTF
TRBV6-2/TRBV6-3	TRBJ2-1	14	TRBD2	.	TGTGCCAGCAGTTACTCCTCCATAGCGGGAAATCCGTTCTTC	CASSYSSIAGNPFF
TRBV30	TRBJ1-5	15	.	.	TGTGCCTGGAGGGACGGACGCGGGGGCAATCAGCCCCAGCATTTT	CAWRDGRGGNQPQHF